The subject of this entry is one T cell receptor beta chain. Its matching antigen is unknown. At one end, the junction sequence differs from germline, possibly due to a read error. For the second PCR, which ran for about 7 to 11 cycles, a sample-barcoded 5' primer and a J-beta primer mix were used. Through a template-switch adaptor with 12 random nucleotides, each cDNA molecule received a tag. TCRdb analysed the 5' RACE reads with MiXCR anew, one entry per CDR3 protein. Of 550,000 to 600,000 distinct CDR3 sequences in the sample, roughly 48% were seen once. This record comes from a study of blood T cells in healthy people across ages. There are 14 residues in the CDR3. Per germline, CDR1 SGHTA and CDR2 FQGTGA. Notes on the study in general: Donor CMV status was unknown, possibly confounding expanded clonotype changes. Samples with more naive T cells showed higher observed beta diversity.

The TCR comes from a man aged 80 or over in good health. This chain uses TRBV7-3 with TRBJ2-7; 7 bases fit TRBD2. The sequencing sample was made of blood. The CDR3 DNA reads TGTGGCAGCAGCTTCAGCGGGGCCTCCTACGAGCAGTACTTC. Translated, it gives CGSSFSGASYEQYF.